A single TCR beta chain is shown here with its context. Its antigen is as yet unknown. The libraries were made with immunoSEQ version 4 in survey mode. Profiled with immunoSEQ multiplex PCR; TCRdb holds only in-frame clones, not every one. The sample carries fewer than 40,000 clones, 82% recorded once. The data belong to a study of persistence of HIV-infected CD4 T cells. Broader study findings: TCR oligoclonality correlated with proviral oligoclonality in the same sorted populations.

Lysates of CMV-infected fibroblasts at 10 ug/mL stimulated these cells. CD40L/CD69 double-negative CD45RO-high memory CD4+ T cells were collected. Sequencing was performed on CD4+ T cells sorted from PBMCs after roughly 18-hour stimulation, taken from a patient who received antiretroviral therapy. The clonotype was recovered from an adult woman with HIV who was CMV-seropositive.

Here the CDR3 reads CASRSSGQGANQPQHF. DNA for the CDR3: TGTGCCAGCAGATCGTCGGGACAGGGAGCGAATCAGCCCCAGCATTTT. The V call is TRBV28, the J call TRBJ1-5; 9 bases line up with TRBD1. This CDR3 comprises 16 residues. The J segment lost 4 bases and the V segment lost 6 bases, leaving 10 bases of the junction unmatched. Germline V gene lookup returns CDR1 MDHEN and CDR2 SYDVKM.